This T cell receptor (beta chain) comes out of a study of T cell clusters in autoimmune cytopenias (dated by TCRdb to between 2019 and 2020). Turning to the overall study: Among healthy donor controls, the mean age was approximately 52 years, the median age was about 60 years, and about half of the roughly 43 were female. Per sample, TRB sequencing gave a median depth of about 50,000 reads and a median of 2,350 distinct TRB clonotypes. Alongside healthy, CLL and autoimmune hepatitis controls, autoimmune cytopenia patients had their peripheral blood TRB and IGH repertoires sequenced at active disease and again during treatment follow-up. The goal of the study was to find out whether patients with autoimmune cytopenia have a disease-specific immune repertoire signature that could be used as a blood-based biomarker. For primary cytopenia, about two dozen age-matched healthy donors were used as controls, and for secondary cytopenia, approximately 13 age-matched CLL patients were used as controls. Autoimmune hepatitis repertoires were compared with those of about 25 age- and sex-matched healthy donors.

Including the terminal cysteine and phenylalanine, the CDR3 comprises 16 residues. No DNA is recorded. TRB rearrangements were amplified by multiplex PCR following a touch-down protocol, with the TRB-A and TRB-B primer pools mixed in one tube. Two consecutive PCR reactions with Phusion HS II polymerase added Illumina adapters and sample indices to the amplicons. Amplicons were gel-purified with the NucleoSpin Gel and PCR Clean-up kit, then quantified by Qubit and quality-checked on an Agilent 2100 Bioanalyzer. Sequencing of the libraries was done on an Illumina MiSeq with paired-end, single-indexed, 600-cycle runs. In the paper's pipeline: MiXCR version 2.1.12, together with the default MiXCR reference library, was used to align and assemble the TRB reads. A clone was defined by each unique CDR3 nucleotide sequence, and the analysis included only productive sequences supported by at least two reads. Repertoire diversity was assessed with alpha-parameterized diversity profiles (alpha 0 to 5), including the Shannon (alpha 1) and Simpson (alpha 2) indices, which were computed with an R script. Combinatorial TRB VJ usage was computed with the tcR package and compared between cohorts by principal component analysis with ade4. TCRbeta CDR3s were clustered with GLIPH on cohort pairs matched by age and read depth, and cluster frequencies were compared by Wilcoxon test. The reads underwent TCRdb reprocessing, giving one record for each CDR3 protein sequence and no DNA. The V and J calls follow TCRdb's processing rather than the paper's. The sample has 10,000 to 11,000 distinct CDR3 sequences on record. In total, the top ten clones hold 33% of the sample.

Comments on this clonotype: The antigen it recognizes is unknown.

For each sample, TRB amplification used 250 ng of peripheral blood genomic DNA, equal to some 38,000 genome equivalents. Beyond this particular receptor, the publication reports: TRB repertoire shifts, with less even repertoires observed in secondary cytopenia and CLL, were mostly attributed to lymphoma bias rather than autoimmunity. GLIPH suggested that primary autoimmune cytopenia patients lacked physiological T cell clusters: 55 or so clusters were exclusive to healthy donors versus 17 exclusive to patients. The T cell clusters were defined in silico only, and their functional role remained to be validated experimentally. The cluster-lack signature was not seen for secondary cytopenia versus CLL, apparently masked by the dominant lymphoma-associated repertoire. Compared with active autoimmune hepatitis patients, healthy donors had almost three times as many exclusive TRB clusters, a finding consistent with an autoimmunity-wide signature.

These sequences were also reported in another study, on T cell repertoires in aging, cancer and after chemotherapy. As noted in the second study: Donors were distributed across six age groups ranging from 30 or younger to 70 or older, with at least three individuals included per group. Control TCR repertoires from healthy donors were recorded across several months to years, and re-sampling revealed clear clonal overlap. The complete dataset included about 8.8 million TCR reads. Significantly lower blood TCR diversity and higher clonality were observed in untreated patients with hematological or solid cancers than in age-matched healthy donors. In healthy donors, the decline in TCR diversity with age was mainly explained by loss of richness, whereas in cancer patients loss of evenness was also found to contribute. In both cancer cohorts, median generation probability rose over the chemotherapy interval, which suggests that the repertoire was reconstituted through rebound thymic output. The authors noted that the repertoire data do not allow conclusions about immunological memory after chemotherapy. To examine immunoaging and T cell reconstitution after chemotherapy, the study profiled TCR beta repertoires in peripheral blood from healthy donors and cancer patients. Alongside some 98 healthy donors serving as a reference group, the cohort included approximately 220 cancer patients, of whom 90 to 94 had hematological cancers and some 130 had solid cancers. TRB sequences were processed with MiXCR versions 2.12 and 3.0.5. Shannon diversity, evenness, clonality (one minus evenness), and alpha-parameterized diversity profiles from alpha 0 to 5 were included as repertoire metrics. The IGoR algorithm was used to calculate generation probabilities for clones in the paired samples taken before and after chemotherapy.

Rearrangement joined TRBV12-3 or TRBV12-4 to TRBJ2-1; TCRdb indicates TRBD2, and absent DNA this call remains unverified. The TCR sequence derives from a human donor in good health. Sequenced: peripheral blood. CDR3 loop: CASSFRSGIPHNEQFF.